This entry lists 28 T cell receptor beta chains sequenced from one sample in a study of blood T cell repertoires in COVID-19. The repertoire was sequenced with immunoSEQ multiplex PCR; TCRdb's copy has only in-frame clones and lacks some. The data contain under 350,000 clones, approximately 85% of them singletons. Sequenced input: peripheral blood. Every receptor here comes from an older woman with acute or convalescent COVID-19.

This chain uses TRBV5-1 with TRBJ1-3; maybe TRBD1 (6 bases). The V and J ends lost 0 bases and 4 bases respectively, with 11 bases between them. There are 15 residues in the CDR3. Germline values: CDR1 SGHRS, CDR2 YFSETQ. This chain's CDR3 is CASSLAGQGGNTIYF. The CDR3 DNA follows: TGCGCCAGCAGCTTGGCCGGGCAGGGGGGAAACACCATATATTTT.

The genes are TRBV9 and TRBJ2-3, with TRBD2 matching over 11 bases. With V trimmed by 0 bases and J by 5 bases, 5 bases remained unmatched. The germline gives CDR1 SGDLS, CDR2 YYNGEE. CDR3 length: 16 residues. This CDR3 is CASSVVAGGREDTQYF. The DNA for the CDR3 is TGTGCCAGCAGCGTAGTAGCGGGGGGGCGCGAAGATACGCAGTATTTT. The entire variable domain, with the rest obtained from reference TRBV9 and TRBJ2-3, is as follows: DSGVTQTPKHLITATGQRVTLRCSPRSGDLSVYWYQQSLDQGLQFLIQYYNGEERAKGNILERFSAQQFPDLHSELNLSSLELGDSALYFCASSVVAGGREDTQYFGPGTRLTVL.

In its sample, this clone was seen a few times. This rearrangement joins TRBV5-1 to TRBJ2-1, with 7 bases identical to TRBD2. The CDR3 consists of 15 residues. Losses at the gene ends were 0 bases for V and 5 bases for J; bases not matched to a gene: 5. CDR1 is SGHRS and CDR2 is YFSETQ in the germline V gene. CDR3 nucleotides: TGCGCCAGCAGCTTGGCTCTGGGGGGGAACAATGAGCAGTTCTTC. As protein: CASSLALGGNNEQFF.

The V and J genes are TRBV2 and TRBJ1-2; TRBD1 might be the D (6 bases). The ends were cut back, 3 bases at V and 8 bases at J, with 10 bases in the middle. Germline V lookup: CDR1 SNHLY, CDR2 FYNNEI. This CDR3 contains 12 residues. CDR3 nucleotides: TGTGCCAGCAGTGAGGGGGCTAGGGGCTACACCTTC. Its translation is CASSEGARGYTF.

As DNA, the CDR3 is TGTGCCAGCAGCTTGGCCCCACAGGGGGGGATCTATGGCTACACCTTC. Amino acids: CASSLAPQGGIYGYTF. This chain uses TRBV5-5 with TRBJ1-2; TRBD1 agrees at 8 bases. Germline V gene data show CDR1 as SGHKS and CDR2 as YYEKEE (reference sequence). This CDR3 contains 16 residues. V lost 0 bases and J lost 4; bases outside the gene matches: 8.

CDR3 residues: CASSSLETGELFF. CDR3 DNA: TGTGCCAGCAGTTCCTTAGAAACCGGGGAGCTGTTTTTT. J is TRBJ2-2 and V is TRBV6-6, with D unclear. The CDR3 is 13 residues long. Germline CDR1 and CDR2: MNHNY and SVGAGI (reference sequence). V lost 4 bases, J lost 5 bases, and 8 bases lay in between.

The chain links TRBV5-6 to TRBJ1-2, with D possibly TRBD1 on 6 matching bases. The CDR3 is 16 amino acids. Trimming removed 3 bases from V and 2 bases from J, with 17 bases in between. Germline V gene sequence: CDR1 SGHDT, CDR2 YYEEEE. The CDR3 nucleotides are TGTGCCAGCAGCTGGGGGCCGGGGGGTTCGAACTATGGCTACACCTTC. As protein: CASSWGPGGSNYGYTF.

V and J are TRBV9 and TRBJ1-6; no clear D. This CDR3 has 15 residues. V lost 3 bases, J lost 0 bases, and 7 bases lay in between. Germline lookup yields CDR1 SGDLS and CDR2 YYNGEE. The CDR3 spells CASSEQSSYNSPLHF. In nucleotides, the CDR3 is TGTGCCAGCAGCGAACAGAGCTCCTATAATTCACCCCTCCACTTT. The variable domain in full, completed from reference TRBV9 and TRBJ1-6, reads DSGVTQTPKHLITATGQRVTLRCSPRSGDLSVYWYQQSLDQGLQFLIQYYNGEERAKGNILERFSAQQFPDLHSELNLSSLELGDSALYFCASSEQSSYNSPLHFGNGTRLTVT.

This clone was seen only once. CDR3 region: CASSLNRNEKLFF. DNA of the CDR3: TGTGCCAGCAGCTTAAACCGGAATGAAAAACTGTTTTTT. The chain has TRBV7-3 and TRBJ1-4, with D uncertain. V gave up 1 base and J gave up 5 bases, with 5 bases separating them. Germline V gene sequence: CDR1 SGHTA, CDR2 FQGTGA. This CDR3 spans 13 amino acids.

V gene TRBV5-8 combines with J gene TRBJ1-1; no clear D gene. The V end was cut by 1 base, the J end by 5 bases, with 6 bases between. The CDR3 totals 12 residues. Looked up from germline, CDR1 is SGHTS and CDR2 is YDEGEE. DNA for the CDR3: TGTGCCAGCAGCTTGTTACGGACTGAAGCTTTCTTT. It specifies CASSLLRTEAFF.

This rearrangement joins TRBV7-9 to TRBJ2-7; D is perhaps TRBD2 (6 bases). The CDR3 has 14 amino acids. Germline V CDR1 and CDR2: SEHNR, FQNEAQ (reference sequence). V gave up 4 bases and J gave up 3 bases, with 13 bases separating them. CDR3 DNA sequence: TGTGCCAGCAGCTCCACGGGACTCTTCTACGAGCAGTACTTC. It translates to CASSSTGLFYEQYF. The variable domain in full, with the rest retrieved from reference TRBV7-9 and TRBJ2-7, is DTGVSQNPRHKITKRGQNVTFRCDPISEHNRLYWYRQTLGQGPEFLTYFQNEAQLEKSRLLSDRFSAERPKGSFSTLEIQRTEQGDSAMYLCASSSTGLFYEQYFGPGTRLTVT.

The chain links TRBV4-1 to TRBJ1-2; perhaps TRBD1 as D (5 bases). CDR3 length equals 15 residues. Trimming removed 0 bases from V and 2 bases from J, with 10 bases in between. CDR1 MGHRA and CDR2 YSYEKL come from the germline V gene. The CDR3 DNA follows: TGCGCCAGCAGCCAAGATGAGGAGGGGAACTATGGCTACACCTTC. The encoded protein is CASSQDEEGNYGYTF.

The V gene is TRBV5-1, the J gene TRBJ2-7, with 7 bases fitting TRBD2. Trimming took 4 bases from V and 0 from J; bases not matched to a gene: 7. This CDR3 has 15 residues. The germline gives CDR1 SGHRS, CDR2 YFSETQ. The CDR3 DNA reads TGCGCCAGCAGCAGGCCCGGGGGGACCTCCTACGAGCAGTACTTC. It translates to CASSRPGGTSYEQYF. Full variable domain (outside the CDR3, taken from reference TRBV5-1 and TRBJ2-7): KAGVTQTPRYLIKTRGQQVTLSCSPISGHRSVSWYQQTPGQGLQFLFEYFSETQRNKGNFPGRFSGRQFSNSRSEMNVSTLELGDSALYLCASSRPGGTSYEQYFGPGTRLTVT.

This chain uses TRBV18 with TRBJ1-1; D is possibly TRBD1 (5 bases). The V gene's germline CDR1 is KGHSH and CDR2 LQKENI. The CDR3 covers 14 residues. V lost 2 bases and J 1 base, leaving 8 bases between the germline ends. The CDR3 reads CASSPGRANTEAFF. In DNA, the CDR3 is TGTGCCAGCTCACCAGGCAGGGCGAACACTGAAGCTTTCTTT.

CDR3: CASSLGGQTSGNTIYF. CDR3 DNA: TGTGCCAGCAGCTTGGGGGGACAGACCTCTGGAAACACCATATATTTT. The chain carries TRBV5-4 and TRBJ1-3; TRBD1 agrees at 7 bases. Germline lookup yields CDR1 SGHNT and CDR2 YYREEE (reference sequence). V was clipped by 0 bases and J by 0 bases; unmatched bases: 3. The CDR3 is made up of 16 amino acids.

This chain connects TRBV18 to TRBJ2-7; D gene uncertain. Germline V gene data show CDR1 as KGHSH and CDR2 as LQKENI. CDR3 length equals 15 residues. V shed 2 bases and J shed 7 bases, with 18 bases lying between them. The CDR3 DNA reads as TGTGCCAGCTCACCAGTCCCAGGTCTCTTTGGGGAGCAGTACTTC. It is translated as CASSPVPGLFGEQYF.

The V call is TRBV28, the J call TRBJ2-1, with D possibly TRBD2 on 6 matching bases. V was clipped by 5 bases and J by 4 bases, with 9 bases between them. CDR3 size: 13 residues. CDR1 and CDR2 from the germline V gene are MDHEN and SYDVKM. DNA of the CDR3: TGTGCCAGCAGTACTAGCTCTTACAATGAGCAGTTCTTC. Amino acids: CASSTSSYNEQFF.

The V and J genes are TRBV30 and TRBJ1-6; TRBD1 might be the D (5 bases). Germline loops: CDR1 GTSNPN, CDR2 SVGIG (reference sequence). The CDR3 has 15 amino acids. Trimming took 4 bases from V and 10 from J, leaving 20 bases between them. CDR3: CAWTLTAFEGSPLHF. In nucleotides, the CDR3 is TGTGCCTGGACTTTGACAGCCTTTGAAGGATCACCCCTCCACTTT.

The chain carries TRBV7-9 and TRBJ1-2; possible D gene TRBD1, 5 bases. Trimming took off 5 bases at V and 7 bases at J, with 17 bases between the two ends. This CDR3 region has 14 residues. CDR1 and CDR2 from the germline V gene are SEHNR and FQNEAQ (reference sequence). CDR3 in DNA: TGTGCCAGCAGCGCGGACCCCACAGGTGGTGGCTACACCTTC. Amino acid sequence: CASSADPTGGGYTF.

The J gene is TRBJ2-1, the V gene TRBV15; D may be TRBD1 (6 bases). This CDR3 has 14 residues. V gave up 1 base and J gave up 6 bases, with 10 bases separating them. Germline CDR1 LNHNV, CDR2 YYDKDF (reference sequence). The CDR3 DNA follows: TGTGCCACCAGCAGAGTTGGACAGATCAATGAGCAGTTCTTC. Protein product: CATSRVGQINEQFF. Drawing the rest from reference TRBV15 and TRBJ2-1, the complete variable domain is DAMVIQNPRYQVTQFGKPVTLSCSQTLNHNVMYWYQQKSSQAPKLLFHYYDKDFNNEADTPDNFQSRRPNTSFCFLDIRSPGLGDTAMYLCATSRVGQINEQFFGPGTRLTVL.

V is TRBV19 and J is TRBJ1-5, with a weak D call TRBD1 (5 bases). With 0 bases removed from V and 4 bases from J, the gap between germline ends came to 13 bases. From germline, CDR1 is LNHDA and CDR2 SQIVND (reference sequence). There are 16 residues in the CDR3. CDR3: CASSIDSAGRNQPQHF. CDR3 sequence (DNA): TGTGCCAGTAGTATAGATTCGGCAGGGCGAAATCAGCCCCAGCATTTT.

This chain joins TRBV11-1 and TRBJ1-2, with TRBD1 matching 7 bases. V was pared by 5 bases and J by 8 bases, with 8 bases of the junction left unmatched. Germline CDR1 reads SGHAT; CDR2 reads FQDESV (reference sequence). This CDR3 is 13 amino acids long. The CDR3 DNA reads as TGTGCCAGCAGCCGACAGGGTTGGGCGGGCTACACCTTC. Translated, it gives CASSRQGWAGYTF.

The chain has TRBV10-3 and TRBJ1-5; D perhaps matches TRBD1 (6 bases). The CDR3 contains 19 residues. Trimming cost V 2 bases and J 0 bases, with 20 bases left between them. Germline assignment: CDR1 ENHRY and CDR2 SYGVKD. CDR3 residues: CAISERRGQSGASNQPQHF. Written as DNA, the CDR3 is TGTGCCATCAGTGAGAGGCGGGGGCAGAGTGGGGCTAGCAATCAGCCCCAGCATTTT.

V and J are TRBV5-1 and TRBJ1-2, with TRBD1 identical over 7 bases. This CDR3 comprises 15 residues. The ends lost 3 bases at V and 6 bases at J; junction bases unmatched: 11. The germline V gene has CDR1 SGHRS and CDR2 YFSETQ. CDR3: CASSSPDRRKDGYTF. For the CDR3, the DNA is TGCGCCAGCAGCTCGCCGGACAGGAGGAAGGATGGCTACACCTTC.

In regard to this clone: The junction departs from germline at one end; a sequencing error may be responsible. This chain uses TRBV18 with TRBJ2-2, with TRBD1 identical over 7 bases. The CDR3 has 15 residues. The germline CDR1 and CDR2 sequences are KGHSH and LQKENI. The CDR3 region is CASSPGTVNAGELFF. The DNA for the CDR3 is TGTGCCAGCTCACCAGGGACAGTGAACGCCGGGGAGCTGTTTTTT.

The chain couples TRBV9 to TRBJ2-2; a weak D match, TRBD1 (5 bases). This CDR3 has 14 residues. Germline-derived CDR1 and CDR2 are SGDLS and YYNGEE. The germline V and J ends were trimmed by 1 base and 4 bases, with 8 bases remaining between them. CDR3 in amino acids: CASSVTDSTGELFF. CDR3 DNA: TGTGCCAGCAGCGTAACAGACAGCACCGGGGAGCTGTTTTTT.

The chain combines TRBV28 with TRBJ2-4, with D perhaps matching TRBD1 (6 bases). The germline V gene has CDR1 MDHEN and CDR2 SYDVKM. This CDR3 is 17 amino acids long. V lost 4 bases to trimming and J lost 1 base, with 17 bases between them. DNA for the CDR3: TGTGCCAGCAGTTCACCAGGACAGCCCAGTGCCAAAAACATTCAGTACTTC. It specifies CASSSPGQPSAKNIQYF. Complete variable domain (other parts from reference TRBV28 and TRBJ2-4): DVKVTQSSRYLVKRTGEKVFLECVQDMDHENMFWYRQDPGLGLRLIYFSYDVKMKEKGDIPEGYSVSREKKERFSLILESASTNQTSMYLCASSSPGQPSAKNIQYFGAGTRLSVL.

The V gene is TRBV6-6, the J gene TRBJ2-5; 9 bases agree with TRBD1. This CDR3 has 15 amino acids. J gave up 4 bases and V 2 bases, and 5 bases lay outside the gene matches. Looked up from germline, CDR1 is MNHNY and CDR2 is SVGAGI (reference sequence). In DNA form, the CDR3 reads TGTGCCAGCAGTTACCTGGGACAGGGATTAGAGACCCAGTACTTC. Residues: CASSYLGQGLETQYF.